This T cell receptor (beta chain) stems from a study of blood T cell repertoires in COVID-19. Study in general: Sources were T cells, B-cell-depleted T cells, or PBMCs; the material itself was cDNA or gDNA.

In germline, CDR1 is MGHRA, CDR2 YSYEKL. The V gene lost 0 bases and the J gene lost 2 bases, with 11 bases spanning the gap. The CDR3 has 15 residues. Assay used: immunoSEQ multiplex PCR; TCRdb lists only in-frame clones, some missing. Of about 210,000 clones listed, almost 85% are singletons. The origin of this receptor is a woman aged 40-49 years with acute or convalescent COVID-19. The chain uses TRBV4-1 and TRBJ2-7; possible D gene TRBD1, 7 bases. Specimen: peripheral blood. The DNA of the CDR3 is TGCGCCAGCAGCCAAGACGCAGGGGGGACCTACGAGCAGTACTTC. Translation gives CASSQDAGGTYEQYF.